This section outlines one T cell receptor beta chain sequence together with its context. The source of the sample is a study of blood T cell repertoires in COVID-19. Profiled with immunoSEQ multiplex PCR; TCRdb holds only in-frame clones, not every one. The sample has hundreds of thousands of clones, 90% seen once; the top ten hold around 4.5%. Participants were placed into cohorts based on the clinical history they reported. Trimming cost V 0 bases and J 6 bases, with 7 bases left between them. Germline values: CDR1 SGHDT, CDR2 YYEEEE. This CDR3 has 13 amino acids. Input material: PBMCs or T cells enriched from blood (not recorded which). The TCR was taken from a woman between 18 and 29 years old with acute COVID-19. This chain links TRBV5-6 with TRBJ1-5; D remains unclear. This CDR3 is CASSLGRGQPQHF. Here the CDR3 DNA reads TGTGCCAGCAGCTTGGGAAGAGGTCAGCCCCAGCATTTT.